Listed below are T cell receptor beta chains from one sample, sequenced in a study of blood T cells in healthy people across ages. TCRdb reprocessed the 5' RACE reads via MiXCR and lists one record per CDR3 protein. This repertoire shows 500,000 to 550,000 distinct CDR3 sequences, less than 25% found once; its top ten account for under 9%. This sample was also put to use in a study of T cells of mothers and their children.

Sequencing input: blood. The origin of the receptors is a boy aged 10-17 years in good health. Both conserved end residues are part of each CDR3. The D gene is left open where the match is weak. Clone size appears in some rows only: once, few, many, or a class for an expanded clone.

clone_size	v_call	j_call	d_call	cdr3_aa	cdr3_nt
few	TRBV7-9	TRBJ2-1	TRBD2	CASSSGASGDPAHEQFF	TGTGCCAGCAGCTCGGGGGCTAGCGGGGACCCGGCCCATGAGCAGTTCTTC
few	TRBV7-2	TRBJ2-1	-	CASSLARRAYNEQFF	TGTGCCAGCAGCTTAGCGCGGAGGGCCTACAATGAGCAGTTCTTC
few	TRBV10-3	TRBJ1-2	TRBD1	CAISESQGESYGYTF	TGTGCCATCAGTGAGTCGCAGGGGGAGAGCTATGGCTACACCTTC
-	TRBV20-1	TRBJ1-2	-	CSARATGAPLYGYTF	TGCAGTGCTAGAGCTACTGGAGCTCCCCTCTATGGCTACACCTTC
-	TRBV7-6	TRBJ2-2	-	CASSLRVSGELFF	TGTGCCAGCAGCCTCAGGGTATCCGGGGAGCTGTTTTTT
-	TRBV14	TRBJ2-2	TRBD2	CASSAPWTSENTGELFF	TGTGCCAGCAGCGCTCCATGGACTAGCGAGAACACCGGGGAGCTGTTTTTT
-	TRBV3-1	TRBJ2-7	-	CASSQLDRTYEQYF	TGTGCCAGCAGCCAACTGGACAGAACCTACGAGCAGTACTTC
many	TRBV25-1	TRBJ2-3	TRBD2	CASSELFGGAIDTQYF	TGTGCCAGCAGTGAACTATTCGGGGGGGCCATAGATACGCAGTATTTT
few	TRBV28	TRBJ2-7	TRBD2	CASSDFNAGGLNAPYEQYF	TGTGCCAGCAGTGATTTTAACGCGGGAGGACTCAACGCCCCCTACGAGCAGTACTTC
few	TRBV5-1	TRBJ2-3	TRBD1	CASSHDRVDTQYF	TGCGCCAGCAGCCACGACAGGGTGGATACGCAGTATTTT
few	TRBV12-3/TRBV12-4	TRBJ2-4	-	CASSPGRIIAKNIQYF	TGTGCCAGCAGTCCGGGACGAATAATAGCCAAAAACATTCAGTACTTC
few	TRBV3-1	TRBJ1-1	TRBD1	CASSHSDRGVNTEAFF	TGTGCCAGCAGCCACTCCGACAGGGGGGTGAACACTGAAGCTTTCTTT
-	TRBV29-1	TRBJ2-1	-	CSAGSGTADHNEQFF	TGCAGCGCAGGATCGGGGACCGCGGACCACAATGAGCAGTTCTTC
few	TRBV20-1	TRBJ1-6	-	CSAPRGGGDSPLHF	TGCAGTGCTCCAAGAGGGGGGGGCGATTCACCCCTCCACTTT
few	TRBV5-1	TRBJ1-6	-	CASSLDSASAGSPLHF	TGCGCCAGCAGCTTGGATTCCGCTTCCGCCGGATCACCCCTCCACTTT
-	TRBV7-2	TRBJ1-2	TRBD1	CASSLRPGQGRGYTF	TGTGCCAGCAGCTTGAGACCGGGACAGGGGAGGGGCTACACCTTC